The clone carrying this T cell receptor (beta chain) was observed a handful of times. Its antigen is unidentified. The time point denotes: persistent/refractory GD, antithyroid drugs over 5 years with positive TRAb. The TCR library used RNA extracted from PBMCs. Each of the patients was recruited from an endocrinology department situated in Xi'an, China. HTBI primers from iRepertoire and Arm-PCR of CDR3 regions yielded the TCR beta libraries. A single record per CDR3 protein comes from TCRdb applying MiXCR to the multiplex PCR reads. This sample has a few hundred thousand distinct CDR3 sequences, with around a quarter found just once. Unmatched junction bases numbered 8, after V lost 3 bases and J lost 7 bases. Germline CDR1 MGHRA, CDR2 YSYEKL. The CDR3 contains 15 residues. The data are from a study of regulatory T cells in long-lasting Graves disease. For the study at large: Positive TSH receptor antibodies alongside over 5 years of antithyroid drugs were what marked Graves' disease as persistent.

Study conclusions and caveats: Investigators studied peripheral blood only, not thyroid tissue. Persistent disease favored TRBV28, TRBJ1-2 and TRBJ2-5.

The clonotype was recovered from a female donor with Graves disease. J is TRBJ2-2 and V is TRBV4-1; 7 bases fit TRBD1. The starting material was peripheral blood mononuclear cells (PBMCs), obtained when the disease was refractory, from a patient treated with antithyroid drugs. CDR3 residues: CASSQAPGQVGELFF. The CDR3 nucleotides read TGCGCCAGCAGCCAGGCACCCGGACAGGTCGGGGAGCTGTTTTTT.